The 10 T cell receptor beta chains in this list originate from one sample, sequenced in a study of CD8 T cells in Susac syndrome. Reverse transcription of 0.5 to 1 ug RNA was performed with random hexamers. TCRdb processed the immunoSEQ multiplex PCR reads anew with MiXCR; each CDR3 protein has one entry. The table lists around 220,000 distinct CDR3 sequences, roughly nine tenths of them singletons. The sample comprised CD8+ T cells from PBMCs. Every receptor here comes from a human donor with multiple sclerosis.

The J gene is TRBJ2-5, the V gene TRBV9; a possible D gene is TRBD1 (6 bases). The V gene's germline CDR1 is SGDLS and CDR2 YYNGEE. The CDR3 covers 14 residues. V was clipped by 0 bases and J by 1 base, with 7 bases between them. The DNA of the CDR3 is TGTGCCAGCAGCGTAGAACAGGGCCAAGAGACCCAGTACTTC. As protein: CASSVEQGQETQYF.

V and J are TRBV20-1 and TRBJ1-5; TRBD1 is a possible D gene (6 bases). Between the trimmed V and J ends, which lost 4 bases and 0 bases, there was a span of 13 bases. CDR3 length: 15 amino acids. Germline V lookup: CDR1 DFQATT, CDR2 SNEGSKA (reference sequence). The DNA of the CDR3 is TGCAGTGCTACAACAGGGTCCTATAGCAATCAGCCCCAGCATTTT. Translation: CSATTGSYSNQPQHF.

The chain recombines TRBV30 with TRBJ2-1; possibly TRBD1 for D (6 bases). Trimming cost V 4 bases and J 0 bases, with 13 bases left between them. CDR3 length: 15 residues. Germline V gene lookup returns CDR1 GTSNPN and CDR2 SVGIG (reference sequence). CDR3 loop: CAWTGQTNSYNEQFF. For the CDR3, the DNA is TGTGCCTGGACAGGACAGACCAACTCCTACAATGAGCAGTTCTTC.

This chain joins TRBV9 and TRBJ2-7; D tentatively reads TRBD1 or TRBD2 (5 bases each). The CDR3 length is 15 residues. Trimming took 0 bases from V and 2 from J, leaving 12 bases between them. Germline loops: CDR1 SGDLS, CDR2 YYNGEE. The chain's CDR3 is CASSVGPRGTYEQYF. The CDR3 DNA follows: TGTGCCAGCAGCGTAGGTCCGAGGGGCACCTACGAGCAGTACTTC.

With respect to this clonotype: The junction differs from germline at one of its ends, possibly a read error. This chain joins TRBV19 and TRBJ2-5; D might be TRBD1 (6 bases). The CDR3 runs 11 residues. In germline, CDR1 is LNHDA, CDR2 SQIVND (reference sequence). The CDR3 spells CASSIAGTWDF. Here the CDR3 DNA reads TGTGCCAGTAGTATCGCCGGGACATGGGACTTC.

This clonotype occurred once. The chain employs TRBV20-1 and TRBJ2-7, with a tentative D call TRBD1 (5 bases). Trimming removed 3 bases at V and 2 bases at J, with 14 bases between. The CDR3 has 14 residues. Germline lookup yields CDR1 DFQATT and CDR2 SNEGSKA (reference sequence). The CDR3 is CSASGYRGTYEQYF. Here the CDR3 DNA reads TGCAGTGCTAGCGGGTATAGGGGTACCTACGAGCAGTACTTC.

This clonotype was recorded only once. The V gene is TRBV12-3 or TRBV12-4, the J gene TRBJ2-1, with a possible D match to TRBD2 (6 bases). The CDR3 is 15 residues long. V lost 7 bases and J lost 8, with 21 bases in between. In DNA form, the CDR3 reads TGTGCCAGCACCCCCTCGGGACTTGGAGAATATGAGCAGTTCTTC. Protein: CASTPSGLGEYEQFF.

The chain employs TRBV29-1 and TRBJ2-7, with a tentative D call TRBD1 (6 bases). The V end was cut by 4 bases, the J end by 5 bases, with 9 bases between. Germline loops: CDR1 SQVTM, CDR2 ANQGSEA. The CDR3 runs to 11 residues. CDR3 region: CSVGQDNEQYF. CDR3 bases: TGCAGCGTTGGACAGGACAACGAGCAGTACTTC.

This chain links TRBV20-1 with TRBJ1-4; the match to TRBD1 covers 10 bases. Trimming took 6 bases from V and 5 from J; bases not matched to a gene: 9. In germline, CDR1 is DFQATT, CDR2 SNEGSKA (reference sequence). This CDR3 contains 15 residues. CDR3 protein: CSAIVGQGKNEKLFF. In DNA form, the CDR3 reads TGCAGTGCCATAGTGGGACAGGGGAAAAATGAAAAACTGTTTTTT.

The V gene is TRBV5-4, the J gene TRBJ2-7, with 9 bases aligning to TRBD1. Per germline, CDR1 SGHNT and CDR2 YYREEE (reference sequence). Trimming at V came to 2 bases and at J to 3 bases, leaving 3 bases not matched to a gene. The CDR3 sequence is 14 residues long. The CDR3, as DNA: TGTGCCAGCAGCTTCGGGACAGGGCTCTACGAGCAGTACTTC. It yields the protein CASSFGTGLYEQYF.